Listed here are 31 T cell receptor beta chains from one sample, sequenced in a study of cytomegalovirus exposure and HLA in healthy donors. The PCR was carried out with 60 Vbeta primers and 13 Jbeta primers. Assay used: immunoSEQ multiplex PCR; TCRdb lists only in-frame clones, some missing. The sample lists about 140,000 clones; around 80% were seen once. The sample taken for sequencing was PBMCs. The receptors originated from a male donor in good health and CMV-seronegative.

Only one count was recorded for this clone. V usage is TRBV4-3 and J usage is TRBJ1-2, with TRBD1 as a possible D gene (5 bases). CDR3 size: 13 residues. Trimming shortened V by 1 base and J by 8 bases, and 11 bases separated the two germline ends. Per the germline V gene, CDR1 is LGHNA and CDR2 is YSLEER. The CDR3 DNA reads TGCGCCAGCAGCCAAGGATTATGGGGCGGCTACACCTTC. Translating it yields CASSQGLWGGYTF.

The V and J genes are TRBV6-5 and TRBJ2-2, with 9 bases lining up with TRBD1. This CDR3 region has 15 residues. The germline V gene encodes CDR1 MNHEY and CDR2 SVGAGI. The CDR3 reads CADGERDRDIGELFF. DNA for the CDR3: TGTGCGGACGGCGAGCGGGACAGGGACATCGGGGAGCTGTTTTTT.

In this sample, this clone turned up a few times. The chain has TRBV5-1 and TRBJ2-3; TRBD2 matches 11 bases. J was trimmed by 3 bases and V by 3 bases; bases with no gene match: 9. CDR1 and CDR2 (germline): SGHRS, YFSETQ. The CDR3 consists of 17 residues. The chain's CDR3 is CASSSELAGVGTDTQYF. CDR3 DNA sequence: TGCGCCAGCAGCTCCGAACTAGCGGGGGTCGGGACAGATACGCAGTATTTT.

V and J are TRBV28 and TRBJ1-2, with TRBD1 matching 9 bases. CDR1 MDHEN and CDR2 SYDVKM come from the germline V gene. V gave up 7 bases and J gave up 3 bases; unmatched junction bases: 15. There are 17 residues in the CDR3. The CDR3: CASNLRVGDRVDYGYTF. The CDR3 DNA sequence: TGTGCCAGCAACCTACGGGTGGGGGACAGGGTAGACTATGGCTACACCTTC.

This chain links TRBV10-3 with TRBJ2-7; 10 bases match TRBD1. The CDR3 is 15 residues long. J was trimmed by 7 bases and V by 0 bases; bases with no gene match: 6. Germline V gives CDR1 ENHRY, CDR2 SYGVKD. The CDR3 nucleotides read TGTGCCATCAGTGAGTCCCGACAGGGGGCAAGGGAGCAGTACTTC. The encoded protein is CAISESRQGAREQYF.

The chain links TRBV28 to TRBJ1-4; 12 bases are a match to TRBD1. The CDR3 is made up of 18 amino acids. Germline CDR1 reads MDHEN; CDR2 reads SYDVKM. With V trimmed by 3 bases and J by 7 bases, 12 bases remained unmatched. For the CDR3, the DNA is TGTGCCAGCAGTTTGCTCACCGGGACAGGGGGCGGTGGTGAAAAACTGTTTTTT. Translated: CASSLLTGTGGGGEKLFF.

The chain has TRBV7-2 and TRBJ2-7, with D tentatively TRBD2 (7 bases). The V end lost 3 bases, the J end lost 3 bases, and 12 bases lay between the germline ends. The CDR3 sequence is 14 residues long. CDR1 and CDR2 from the germline V gene are SGHTA and FQGNSA. For the CDR3, the DNA is TGTGCCAGCAGCTTCCGGGGGGCCGGCTACGAGCAGTACTTC. Its protein product is CASSFRGAGYEQYF.

V usage is TRBV25-1 and J usage is TRBJ2-7, with D possibly TRBD1 on 5 matching bases. The germline V gene encodes CDR1 MGHDK and CDR2 SYGVNS. The V end was cut by 6 bases, the J end by 3 bases, with 15 bases between. The CDR3 is made up of 14 amino acids. The CDR3: CASSRTPGNYEQYF. Here the CDR3 DNA reads TGTGCCAGCAGCCGGACCCCAGGGAACTACGAGCAGTACTTC.

As regards this clone: Other nucleotide sequences in the sample specify the same CDR3. The genes are TRBV11-2 and TRBJ2-7, with 9 bases matching TRBD2. Germline CDR1 is SGHAT and CDR2 is FQNNGV. Unmatched junction bases numbered 1, after V lost 1 base and J lost 3 bases. This CDR3 spans 14 amino acids. The DNA of the CDR3 is TGTGCCAGCAGCTTAGGGCGGGGGGGCTACGAGCAGTACTTC. This codes for CASSLGRGGYEQYF.

This clone was found once. J is TRBJ2-3 and V is TRBV27; TRBD2 agrees at 14 bases. CDR1 is MNHEY and CDR2 is SMNVEV in the germline V gene (reference sequence). The CDR3 extends over 17 amino acids. Losses at the gene ends were 3 bases for V and 6 bases for J; bases not matched to a gene: 8. The CDR3: CASSFRTSGGRADTQYF. The CDR3 region has the DNA TGTGCCAGCAGTTTTAGGACTAGCGGGGGGCGGGCTGATACGCAGTATTTT.

In its sample, this clone was seen once. The V gene is TRBV27, the J gene TRBJ2-5, with 9 nucleotides matching TRBD2. Trimming took 2 bases from V and 11 from J; bases not matched to a gene: 12. Germline assignment: CDR1 MNHEY and CDR2 SMNVEV (reference sequence). This CDR3 has 15 amino acids. The CDR3 here is CASSLMASGVYEQYF. The CDR3 DNA sequence: TGTGCCAGCAGTTTAATGGCTAGCGGGGTATATGAGCAGTACTTC.

DNA of the CDR3: TGTGCCAGCAGCGGGACAGGGGGTAGCAATCAGCCCCAGCATTTT. This translates into CASSGTGGSNQPQHF. The rearrangement joins TRBV7-2 to TRBJ1-5; 11 bases are shared with TRBD1. Trimming took 5 bases from V and 0 from J; bases not matched to a gene: 0. This CDR3 region has 15 residues. Germline CDR1 is SGHTA and CDR2 is FQGNSA. Full variable domain (rest looked up from reference TRBV7-2 and TRBJ1-5): GAGVSQSPSNKVTEKGKDVELRCDPISGHTALYWYRQSLGQGLEFLIYFQGNSAPDKSGLPSDRFSAERTGGSVSTLTIQRTQQEDSAVYLCASSGTGGSNQPQHFGDGTRLSIL.

V is TRBV7-6 and J is TRBJ2-1, with a weak D call TRBD1 (5 bases). CDR3 size: 15 residues. The germline V and J ends were trimmed by 2 bases and 6 bases, with 14 bases remaining between them. Germline-derived CDR1 and CDR2 are SGHVS and FNYEAQ. CDR3 sequence (DNA): TGTGCCAGCAGCTTATCGGCAGGGAACCCCAATGAGCAGTTCTTC. Its translation: CASSLSAGNPNEQFF.

V and J are TRBV28 and TRBJ1-6; D possibly corresponds to TRBD1 (6 bases). The CDR3 spans 17 residues. Germline assignment: CDR1 MDHEN and CDR2 SYDVKM. The ends were cut back, 2 bases at V and 4 bases at J, with 15 bases in the middle. CDR3 nucleotides: TGTGCCAGCAGTTTAAGGGGTGGAGGACAGTATAATTCACCCCTCCACTTT. It specifies CASSLRGGGQYNSPLHF. Combining the CDR3 with reference TRBV28 and TRBJ1-6 gives the whole variable domain DVKVTQSSRYLVKRTGEKVFLECVQDMDHENMFWYRQDPGLGLRLIYFSYDVKMKEKGDIPEGYSVSREKKERFSLILESASTNQTSMYLCASSLRGGGQYNSPLHFGNGTRLTVT.

This clone is a singleton in its sample. The chain uses TRBV6-1 and TRBJ2-7, with a weak D call TRBD2 (6 bases). The germline CDR1 and CDR2 sequences are MNHNS and SASEGT. Trimming shortened V by 7 bases and J by 0 bases, and 10 bases separated the two germline ends. This CDR3 region has 13 residues. The CDR3 spells CASIGGFSYEQYF. The CDR3 bases are TGTGCCAGCATCGGGGGTTTCTCCTACGAGCAGTACTTC.

The gene calls are TRBV23-1 and TRBJ2-2, with 9 bases aligning to TRBD2. TRBV23-1 is noted as an ORF with a role that remains uncertain. The CDR3 length is 21 residues. V lost 4 bases and J lost 0; bases outside the gene matches: 18. The CDR3, as DNA: TGCGCCAGCAGTCCCTACCAGGGGAGCGGGGGGTCCAAAGCGAACACCGGGGAGCTGTTTTTT. This encodes CASSPYQGSGGSKANTGELFF.

About this clone itself: Other nucleotide sequences from this sample produce the same CDR3. The chain uses TRBV5-1 and TRBJ1-3; TRBD1 is a possible D gene (5 bases). From germline, CDR1 is SGHRS and CDR2 YFSETQ. V was shortened by 0 bases and J by 0 bases, with 10 bases between the two germline ends. The CDR3 has 16 amino acids. The CDR3 nucleotides read TGCGCCAGCAGCTTGGGCACAGGTAACTCTGGAAACACCATATATTTT. It specifies CASSLGTGNSGNTIYF.

This clone was recorded only once. V and J are TRBV5-1 and TRBJ2-3, with a weak D call TRBD2 (6 bases). The CDR3 covers 14 residues. CDR1 SGHRS and CDR2 YFSETQ come from the germline V gene. Trimming took 5 bases from V and 6 from J, leaving 16 bases between them. The CDR3 coding sequence is TGCGCCAGCAGGGGGGGACCGGTTGGGGATACGCAGTATTTT. Its protein product is CASRGGPVGDTQYF.

The chain recombines TRBV7-9 with TRBJ1-5, with a tentative D call TRBD1 (6 bases). The CDR3 contains 14 residues. The germline gives CDR1 SEHNR, CDR2 FQNEAQ (reference sequence). V lost 7 bases and J 6 bases, leaving 16 bases between the germline ends. Written as DNA, the CDR3 is TGTGCCAGCATGTCCGAGGGAGGGGGTCAGCCCCAGCATTTT. This sequence encodes CASMSEGGGQPQHF.

The chain combines TRBV9 with TRBJ2-1, with 15 bases aligning to TRBD2. The CDR3 sequence is 17 residues long. V was clipped by 3 bases and J by 7 bases; unmatched bases: 8. The V gene's germline CDR1 is SGDLS and CDR2 YYNGEE. CDR3 protein: CASSAHSGLAGGNEQFF. For the CDR3, the DNA is TGTGCCAGCAGCGCCCACTCGGGACTAGCGGGGGGAAATGAGCAGTTCTTC.

J is TRBJ2-7 and V is TRBV4-1; a weak D match, TRBD2 (6 bases). The germline CDR1 and CDR2 sequences are MGHRA and YSYEKL. The CDR3 has 15 residues. The V gene lost 2 bases and the J gene lost 0 bases, with 11 bases spanning the gap. The CDR3 DNA follows: TGCGCCAGCAGCCAACCGGGACTTAGCTCCTACGAGCAGTACTTC. Translation: CASSQPGLSSYEQYF.

The chain recombines TRBV9 with TRBJ1-1, with D hard to call. The germline V gene encodes CDR1 SGDLS and CDR2 YYNGEE. This CDR3 comprises 14 residues. Trimming stripped 4 bases from V and 3 bases from J, with 13 bases between. CDR3 sequence: CASSPPRRYTEAFF. The CDR3 bases are TGTGCCAGCAGCCCACCCCGGAGGTACACTGAAGCTTTCTTT.

The J gene is TRBJ2-7, the V gene TRBV7-9, with TRBD1 matching 7 bases. Per germline, CDR1 SEHNR and CDR2 FQNEAQ (reference sequence). This CDR3 region has 13 residues. V trimming: 3 bases; J trimming: 5 bases; junction bases outside the gene matches: 4. The CDR3 DNA is TGTGCCAGCAGCTTCGACAGGGACCACGAGCAGTACTTC. Protein product: CASSFDRDHEQYF.

This CDR3 is CASSAEDSGANVLTF. CDR3 DNA sequence: TGTGCCAGCAGTGCTGAGGACTCTGGGGCCAACGTCCTGACTTTC. The rearrangement links TRBV6-1 to TRBJ2-6; D not resolved. V lost 4 bases, J lost 0 bases, and 7 bases lay in between. Germline V gene data show CDR1 as MNHNS and CDR2 as SASEGT. The CDR3 sequence is 15 residues long.

The table lists this clone with a count of one. The chain employs TRBV18 and TRBJ1-2; TRBD1 aligns across 7 bases. The length of the CDR3 is 15 residues. With 3 bases clipped from V and 1 base from J, the junction kept 5 bases outside the gene matches. Germline V gene data show CDR1 as KGHSH and CDR2 as LQKENI. CDR3 DNA: TGTGCCAGCTCACCCTCGACAGGGAATAACTATGGCTACACCTTC. It encodes CASSPSTGNNYGYTF.

The V gene is TRBV18, the J gene TRBJ1-2; D gene unclear. V lost 2 bases and J 0 bases, leaving 7 bases between the germline ends. There are 14 residues in the CDR3. Germline V CDR1 and CDR2: KGHSH, LQKENI. CDR3 amino acids: CASSPGLSNYGYTF. Here the CDR3 DNA reads TGTGCCAGCTCACCAGGGCTTTCTAACTATGGCTACACCTTC.

The rearrangement links TRBV19 to TRBJ1-2; TRBD1 matches 7 bases. After removal of 7 bases from V and 4 bases from J, the junction contained 12 bases not matched to a gene. The germline V gene encodes CDR1 LNHDA and CDR2 SQIVND (reference sequence). The CDR3 loop spans 15 amino acids. The CDR3 DNA reads TGTGCCAGTACCCCCCCGGACAGGCCTTCCTATGGCTACACCTTC. It is translated as CASTPPDRPSYGYTF.

This clone was detected only once. The CDR3 DNA is TGTGCCAGCAGCTCTGAGGGTAGCTCTGGAAACACCATATATTTT. As protein: CASSSEGSSGNTIYF. The V call is TRBV5-4, the J call TRBJ1-3, with D uncertain. CDR1 and CDR2 (germline): SGHNT, YYREEE (reference sequence). This CDR3 has 15 amino acids. V lost 3 bases and J 0 bases, leaving 10 bases between the germline ends.

This chain joins TRBV5-6 and TRBJ2-3; weak D call: TRBD2 (5 bases). The germline gives CDR1 SGHDT, CDR2 YYEEEE. Trimming took off 6 bases at V and 4 bases at J, with 18 bases between the two ends. CDR3 length: 15 amino acids. The CDR3 here is CASTPGWAGSDTQYF. The CDR3 DNA sequence: TGTGCCAGCACTCCGGGGTGGGCCGGTTCAGATACGCAGTATTTT.

The chain is built from TRBV28 and TRBJ1-5; D unclear. V lost 3 bases, J lost 6 bases, and 12 bases lay in between. This CDR3 region has 14 residues. Germline CDR1 MDHEN, CDR2 SYDVKM. The CDR3: CASSLERVGQPQHF. CDR3 bases: TGTGCCAGCAGTTTGGAGAGGGTGGGTCAGCCCCAGCATTTT. The variable domain in full, completed from reference TRBV28 and TRBJ1-5, reads DVKVTQSSRYLVKRTGEKVFLECVQDMDHENMFWYRQDPGLGLRLIYFSYDVKMKEKGDIPEGYSVSREKKERFSLILESASTNQTSMYLCASSLERVGQPQHFGDGTRLSIL.

The chain uses TRBV29-1 and TRBJ2-3; D not resolved. Germline V gene lookup returns CDR1 SQVTM and CDR2 ANQGSEA. CDR3 length: 16 amino acids. The V gene lost 3 bases and the J gene lost 2 bases, with 18 bases spanning the gap. The CDR3 region has the DNA TGCAGCGTTGATGGGTCGCGGAGCTTAAACACAGATACGCAGTATTTT. Protein: CSVDGSRSLNTDTQYF.